Listed below are T cell receptor beta chains from one sample, sequenced in a study of regulatory T cells in long-lasting Graves disease. TCRdb independently ran MiXCR on the multiplex PCR reads; one entry per CDR3 protein. The sample comprises under 300,000 distinct CDR3 sequences, 20% to 25% of which are singletons, and around 14% rests with the top ten. This material consisted of peripheral blood mononuclear cells (PBMCs), taken at new diagnosis, from a patient treated with antithyroid drugs. These receptors came from a female donor with Graves disease. Both conserved end residues are part of each CDR3. Each record gives: clone size, J gene, V gene, D gene, CDR3 protein, CDR3 DNA. D genes are given only for firm matches. Size is stated as once, few or many counts, or a class when the clone is expanded.

size: many; J: TRBJ2-3; V: TRBV12-3/TRBV12-4; D: NA; CDR3: CASSPALTSPESSTDTQYF; DNA: TGTGCCAGCAGTCCTGCACTGACTAGTCCCGAATCTAGCACAGATACGCAGTATTTT
size: many; J: TRBJ2-3; V: TRBV28; D: NA; CDR3: CASRDITDTQYF; DNA: TGTGCCAGCAGGGACATCACAGATACGCAGTATTTT
size: many; J: TRBJ2-1; V: TRBV28; D: TRBD2; CDR3: CASIGTSGRAWNEQFF; DNA: TGTGCCAGCATCGGTACTAGCGGGAGGGCCTGGAATGAGCAGTTCTTC
size: many; J: TRBJ2-1; V: TRBV10-3; D: TRBD2; CDR3: CAISPTSGSSYNEQFF; DNA: TGTGCCATCAGTCCAACTAGCGGCAGCTCCTACAATGAGCAGTTCTTC
size: many; J: TRBJ1-1; V: TRBV5-1; D: NA; CDR3: CASSLGGFAEAFF; DNA: TGCGCCAGCAGCTTAGGGGGATTTGCTGAAGCTTTCTTT
size: many; J: TRBJ2-2; V: TRBV3-1; D: NA; CDR3: CASSVGHGELFF; DNA: TGTGCCAGCAGCGTGGGTCACGGGGAGCTGTTTTTT
size: many; J: TRBJ1-4; V: TRBV28; D: NA; CDR3: CASSYGGEESEKLFF; DNA: TGTGCCAGCAGCTATGGGGGAGAAGAGAGTGAAAAACTGTTTTTT
size: many; J: TRBJ1-2; V: TRBV7-2; D: TRBD1; CDR3: CASSLESRTGLDGYTF; DNA: TGTGCCAGCAGCTTAGAATCGAGGACAGGGCTGGATGGCTACACCTTC
size: many; J: TRBJ2-5; V: TRBV28; D: NA; CDR3: CASSLPGGRELETQYF; DNA: TGTGCCAGCAGTTTACCCGGGGGGCGGGAGTTGGAGACCCAGTACTTC
size: many; J: TRBJ1-2; V: TRBV2; D: NA; CDR3: CASSEGQLFYGYTF; DNA: TGTGCCAGCAGTGAAGGGCAGCTATTCTATGGCTACACCTTC
size: many; J: TRBJ2-5; V: TRBV6-1; D: TRBD2; CDR3: CASRVGGFETQYF; DNA: TGTGCCAGCAGAGTCGGGGGGTTCGAGACCCAGTACTTC
size: many; J: TRBJ2-1; V: TRBV7-4; D: TRBD1; CDR3: CASSLVEPGQGPYNEQFF; DNA: TGTGCCAGCAGCTTAGTAGAACCGGGACAGGGCCCATACAATGAGCAGTTCTTC
size: many; J: TRBJ2-5; V: TRBV5-1; D: NA; CDR3: CASSADRGDQETQYF; DNA: TGCGCCAGCAGCGCGGATCGTGGGGACCAAGAGACCCAGTACTTC